Following are 27 T cell receptor beta chains from one sample sequenced in a study of blood T cell repertoires in COVID-19. Measured with immunoSEQ multiplex PCR; TCRdb has only the in-frame clones, and not every one. Of about 200,000 clones detected, about 90% appear once; the ten largest clones hold about 2.3%. Material: PBMCs or T cells enriched from blood (not recorded which). Source of these receptors: a woman in her thirties who had recovered from COVID-19.

The chain recombines TRBV7-9 with TRBJ1-1; D is uncertain. Trimming shortened V by 2 bases and J by 0 bases, and 10 bases separated the two germline ends. Germline CDR1 and CDR2: SEHNR and FQNEAQ (reference sequence). The CDR3 loop spans 15 amino acids. The CDR3 region has the DNA TGTGCCAGCAGCTTAACAAACAGCATGAACACTGAAGCTTTCTTT. Its translation is CASSLTNSMNTEAFF. Full variable domain (outside the CDR3, taken from reference TRBV7-9 and TRBJ1-1): DTGVSQNPRHKITKRGQNVTFRCDPISEHNRLYWYRQTLGQGPEFLTYFQNEAQLEKSRLLSDRFSAERPKGSFSTLEIQRTEQGDSAMYLCASSLTNSMNTEAFFGQGTRLTVV.

The chain has TRBV27 and TRBJ1-1; D is unclear. The germline V gene encodes CDR1 MNHEY and CDR2 SMNVEV (reference sequence). The CDR3 totals 15 residues. The V and J ends lost 2 bases and 1 base respectively, with 11 bases between them. CDR3 loop: CASSLGEGGNTEAFF. CDR3 nucleotides: TGTGCCAGCAGTTTAGGTGAGGGAGGGAACACTGAAGCTTTCTTT.

The V and J genes are TRBV15 and TRBJ1-1, with D unresolved. Germline V gene sequence: CDR1 LNHNV, CDR2 YYDKDF (reference sequence). This CDR3 has 13 amino acids. Trimming stripped 1 base from V and 5 bases from J, with 8 bases between. CDR3 amino acids: CATSRGTGTEAFF. The DNA of the CDR3 is TGTGCCACCAGCAGAGGGACGGGAACTGAAGCTTTCTTT.

In this sample, this clone turned up once. The chain joins TRBV5-4 to TRBJ1-1, with TRBD1 identical over 7 bases. CDR1 SGHNT and CDR2 YYREEE come from the germline V gene (reference sequence). The CDR3 sequence is 13 residues long. V was pared by 4 bases and J by 4 bases, with 4 bases of the junction left unmatched. The CDR3 here is CASSLTGVTEAFF. DNA of the CDR3: TGTGCCAGCAGCCTAACAGGGGTCACTGAAGCTTTCTTT. The whole variable domain, filled in from reference TRBV5-4 and TRBJ1-1, reads ETGVTQSPTHLIKTRGQQVTLRCSSQSGHNTVSWYQQALGQGPQFIFQYYREEENGRGNFPPRFSGLQFPNYSSELNVNALELDDSALYLCASSLTGVTEAFFGQGTRLTVV.

The chain employs TRBV9 and TRBJ2-7; the match to TRBD2 covers 7 bases. This CDR3 is built from 14 residues. V gave up 0 bases and J gave up 5 bases; unmatched junction bases: 5. CDR1 and CDR2 (germline): SGDLS, YYNGEE. CDR3 residues: CASSVVGGGDEQYF. The CDR3 nucleotides are TGTGCCAGCAGCGTAGTCGGGGGAGGGGACGAGCAGTACTTC. The full variable domain, its missing parts supplied by reference TRBV9 and TRBJ2-7, is DSGVTQTPKHLITATGQRVTLRCSPRSGDLSVYWYQQSLDQGLQFLIQYYNGEERAKGNILERFSAQQFPDLHSELNLSSLELGDSALYFCASSVVGGGDEQYFGPGTRLTVT.

The rearrangement joins TRBV7-9 to TRBJ1-2; D is uncertain. CDR3 size: 12 residues. Germline V gene sequence: CDR1 SEHNR, CDR2 FQNEAQ (reference sequence). V lost 0 bases, J lost 7 bases, and 6 bases lay in between. DNA of the CDR3: TGTGCCAGCAGCTTAGCCGGTTTTGGCTACACCTTC. It codes for CASSLAGFGYTF. The full variable domain, its missing parts supplied by reference TRBV7-9 and TRBJ1-2, is DTGVSQNPRHKITKRGQNVTFRCDPISEHNRLYWYRQTLGQGPEFLTYFQNEAQLEKSRLLSDRFSAERPKGSFSTLEIQRTEQGDSAMYLCASSLAGFGYTFGSGTRLTVV.

Here the CDR3 reads CASSLTGQIYNSPLHF. The CDR3 nucleotides read TGTGCCAGCAGCTTGACAGGGCAAATCTATAATTCACCCCTCCACTTT. The V gene is TRBV7-9, the J gene TRBJ1-6; TRBD1 agrees at 7 bases. CDR3 length equals 16 residues. Germline CDR1 is SEHNR and CDR2 is FQNEAQ (reference sequence). V lost 3 bases to trimming and J lost 3 bases; unmatched junction nucleotides: 5.

V is TRBV27 and J is TRBJ1-6, with D perhaps matching TRBD1 (6 bases). Germline CDR1 reads MNHEY; CDR2 reads SMNVEV (reference sequence). The CDR3 consists of 15 residues. V gave up 5 bases and J gave up 12 bases, with 20 bases separating them. The CDR3 is CASSPWAGEIRPLHF. Here the CDR3 DNA reads TGTGCCAGCAGTCCCTGGGCAGGGGAAATTCGACCCCTCCACTTT.

This clone was picked up one time. J is TRBJ2-7 and V is TRBV27, with D perhaps TRBD2 (7 bases). The V end lost 7 bases, the J end lost 0 bases, and 19 bases lay between the germline ends. The CDR3 consists of 16 residues. Germline V gene sequence: CDR1 MNHEY, CDR2 SMNVEV (reference sequence). Written as DNA, the CDR3 is TGTGCCAGCAAACTTCGGGGGGCCCAAAGCTCCTACGAGCAGTACTTC. Amino acid sequence: CASKLRGAQSSYEQYF.

V gene TRBV5-1 combines with J gene TRBJ1-2; 9 nucleotides match TRBD1. J gave up 6 bases and V 1 base, and 4 bases lay outside the gene matches. CDR1 SGHRS and CDR2 YFSETQ come from the germline V gene. The CDR3 runs to 14 residues. The CDR3 here is CASSLSTGGDGYTF. The DNA of the CDR3 is TGCGCCAGCAGCTTGTCGACAGGGGGGGATGGCTACACCTTC.

This clone was seen more than once but under ten times. This chain uses TRBV6-2 or TRBV6-3 with TRBJ1-2; a weak D match, TRBD1 (6 bases). The CDR3 spans 13 residues. V lost 2 bases to trimming and J lost 5 bases, with 9 bases between them. Germline V gene sequence: CDR1 MNHEY, CDR2 SVGEGT. The CDR3 DNA is TGTGCCAGCAGTTACGAGGGGGATTATGGCTACACCTTC. It encodes CASSYEGDYGYTF.

V gene TRBV18 combines with J gene TRBJ2-3; 14 bases agree with TRBD2. Germline CDR1 is KGHSH and CDR2 is LQKENI. The V gene end was trimmed by 4 bases and the J gene end by 6 bases; junction bases not matched to a gene: 6. The length of the CDR3 is 16 residues. The CDR3 DNA reads as TGTGCCAGCTCACAGACTAGCGGGGGGGCCGCTGATACGCAGTATTTT. The encoded protein is CASSQTSGGAADTQYF.

The chain links TRBV25-1 to TRBJ1-1; no firm D call. Germline assignment: CDR1 MGHDK and CDR2 SYGVNS. This CDR3 has 17 amino acids. The V gene lost 8 bases and the J gene lost 0 bases, with 22 bases spanning the gap. The CDR3 here is CASLGRPSGMMNTEAFF. As DNA, the CDR3 is TGTGCCAGCCTCGGGAGGCCGTCCGGTATGATGAACACTGAAGCTTTCTTT.

The V and J genes are TRBV2 and TRBJ2-3; TRBD2 agrees at 10 bases. This CDR3 is 20 amino acids long. Germline assignment: CDR1 SNHLY and CDR2 FYNNEI. The trim removed 6 bases at V and 0 bases at J, leaving 18 bases unmatched. This CDR3 is CASRPRWTSGRITSTDTQYF. The CDR3 region has the DNA TGTGCCAGCAGGCCTCGTTGGACTAGCGGCCGCATCACTAGCACAGATACGCAGTATTTT.

This chain connects TRBV30 to TRBJ1-5; D remains unclear. The ends were cut back, 5 bases at V and 1 base at J, with 12 bases in the middle. The germline CDR1 and CDR2 sequences are GTSNPN and SVGIG (reference sequence). The CDR3 is 14 residues long. CDR3 residues: CAWGVGASNQPQHF. The CDR3, as DNA: TGTGCCTGGGGCGTGGGCGCAAGCAATCAGCCCCAGCATTTT.

In DNA, the CDR3 is TGTGCCAGTAGTCTCTCCCAGGTGAACTATGGCTACACCTTC. It codes for CASSLSQVNYGYTF. The rearrangement links TRBV19 to TRBJ1-2; D not resolved. The CDR3 is made up of 14 amino acids. With 5 bases removed from V and 2 bases from J, the gap between germline ends came to 12 bases. Per the germline V gene, CDR1 is LNHDA and CDR2 is SQIVND (reference sequence).

The rearrangement links TRBV5-5 to TRBJ2-7, with D possibly matching TRBD2 (5 bases). Germline CDR1 and CDR2: SGHKS and YYEKEE (reference sequence). The CDR3 loop spans 14 amino acids. V lost 2 bases, J lost 2 bases, and 11 bases lay in between. The CDR3 nucleotides are TGTGCCAGCAGCTTACCCAGGACTGCCTACGAGCAGTACTTC. Its protein product is CASSLPRTAYEQYF.

The chain joins TRBV5-5 to TRBJ2-3, with 12 positions matching TRBD2. V trimming: 3 bases; J trimming: 1 base; junction bases outside the gene matches: 9. Germline-derived CDR1 and CDR2 are SGHKS and YYEKEE (reference sequence). The CDR3 extends over 18 amino acids. The CDR3 region has the DNA TGTGCCAGCAGCTCCGAAAGTCTAGCGGGGGGGCGCACAGATACGCAGTATTTT. Translating it yields CASSSESLAGGRTDTQYF.

The chain links TRBV19 to TRBJ1-5, with D possibly matching TRBD1 (5 bases). Germline CDR1 is LNHDA and CDR2 is SQIVND (reference sequence). The V end was cut by 6 bases, the J end by 2 bases, with 17 bases between. The CDR3 totals 16 residues. DNA for the CDR3: TGTGCCAGTAGCGATACTAAGGGGTTCGGCAATCAGCCCCAGCATTTT. It yields the protein CASSDTKGFGNQPQHF.

The rearrangement joins TRBV28 to TRBJ1-1; 7 bases line up with TRBD1. CDR3 length: 11 amino acids. Trimming removed 6 bases from V and 7 bases from J; junction bases left unmatched: 2. The germline V gene has CDR1 MDHEN and CDR2 SYDVKM. The CDR3 is CASSYRGEAFF. DNA for the CDR3: TGTGCCAGCAGCTACAGGGGTGAAGCTTTCTTT.

The chain uses TRBV28 and TRBJ2-1, with 9 bases identical to TRBD2. Germline V gives CDR1 MDHEN, CDR2 SYDVKM. J lost 5 bases, V lost 5 bases, and 7 bases had no gene match. This CDR3 contains 15 residues. In nucleotides, the CDR3 is TGTGCCAGCAGTGTGGGCGGGAGGGTAAACAATGAGCAGTTCTTC. Its translation: CASSVGGRVNNEQFF.

V and J are TRBV7-6 and TRBJ1-6; D is possibly TRBD1 (6 bases). Germline assignment: CDR1 SGHVS and CDR2 FNYEAQ. There are 14 residues in the CDR3. V lost 5 bases and J 10 bases, leaving 15 bases between the germline ends. CDR3 loop: CASSRGQSQSPLHF. CDR3 sequence (DNA): TGTGCCAGCAGCCGAGGACAGTCCCAATCACCCCTCCACTTT. The variable domain in full, with the rest retrieved from reference TRBV7-6 and TRBJ1-6, is GAGVSQSPRYKVTKRGQDVALRCDPISGHVSLYWYRQALGQGPEFLTYFNYEAQQDKSGLPNDRFSAERPEGSISTLTIQRTEQRDSAMYRCASSRGQSQSPLHFGNGTRLTVT.

The V call is TRBV29-1, the J call TRBJ2-1, with D perhaps TRBD2 (6 bases). The CDR3 is 14 residues long. Looked up from germline, CDR1 is SQVTM and CDR2 is ANQGSEA. V lost 7 bases and J lost 0, with 13 bases in between. CDR3 residues: CSGRGPRSYNEQFF. DNA of the CDR3: TGCAGCGGGAGGGGACCCCGCTCCTACAATGAGCAGTTCTTC.

The chain employs TRBV5-8 and TRBJ2-2, with D unresolved. V gave up 0 bases and J gave up 8 bases, with 11 bases separating them. Per germline, CDR1 SGHTS and CDR2 YDEGEE. CDR3 length: 14 amino acids. Here the CDR3 DNA reads TGTGCCAGCAGCTTGGAAGTACCAGCGGGGGAGCTGTTTTTT. The encoded protein is CASSLEVPAGELFF.

The chain couples TRBV24-1 to TRBJ2-1; 10 bases match TRBD2. In germline, CDR1 is KGHDR, CDR2 SFDVKD. The length of the CDR3 is 17 residues. V trimming: 4 bases; J trimming: 1 base; junction bases outside the gene matches: 6. This CDR3 reads CATSEFPSGRSYNEQFF. Here the CDR3 DNA reads TGTGCCACCAGTGAGTTCCCTAGCGGGAGATCCTACAATGAGCAGTTCTTC.

This clone appeared once. The chain uses TRBV19 and TRBJ1-5, with TRBD1 matching 9 bases. This CDR3 region has 14 residues. Germline loops: CDR1 LNHDA, CDR2 SQIVND (reference sequence). V shed 4 bases, J shed 5 bases, and the junction held 3 bases outside the gene matches. The CDR3 sequence is CASSNGQGYQPQHF. The CDR3 DNA reads as TGTGCCAGTAGTAACGGACAGGGGTATCAGCCCCAGCATTTT. Variable domain in full (rest from reference TRBV19 and TRBJ1-5): DGGITQSPKYLFRKEGQNVTLSCEQNLNHDAMYWYRQDPGQGLRLIYYSQIVNDFQKGDIAEGYSVSREKKESFPLTVTSAQKNPTAFYLCASSNGQGYQPQHFGDGTRLSIL.

The rearrangement links TRBV11-2 to TRBJ2-3; 9 nucleotides match TRBD2. CDR1 is SGHAT, CDR2 FQNNGV, per germline. This CDR3 has 15 amino acids. V shed 5 bases and J 0 bases; nucleotides not matched to a gene: 3. The CDR3 loop is CASSEGLASTDTQYF. CDR3 nucleotide sequence: TGTGCCAGCAGCGAAGGACTAGCGAGCACAGATACGCAGTATTTT.